This T cell receptor beta chain was observed in a study of blood T cell repertoires in COVID-19. This CDR3 contains 14 residues. Germline V CDR1 and CDR2: LGHNA, YSLEER. The ends were cut back, 1 base at V and 1 base at J, with 7 bases in the middle. Generated by immunoSEQ multiplex PCR, the TCRdb table keeps only in-frame clones and is missing some. The sample lists some 300,000 clones; about nine tenths were seen once. The sample comprised PBMCs or T cells enriched from blood (not recorded which). The chain is built from TRBV4-3 and TRBJ1-1; no reliable D call. The TCR was taken from a woman between 40 and 55 years old who had recovered from COVID-19. The CDR3, as DNA: TGCGCCAGCAGCCAAGCTAAATCGAACACTGAAGCTTTCTTT. Translated: CASSQAKSNTEAFF.